One sample yielded the 15 T cell receptor beta chains listed below, sequenced in a study of molecular identifiers for immune sequencing clone quantification. TCRdb re-called the PCR reads through MiXCR, storing one row per CDR3 protein. The data show about 320,000 distinct CDR3 sequences, about 20% seen once. The specimen sequenced was naive CD8+ T cells from blood, with Jurkat cell RNA spiked in. Subset described: FACS-sorted CD8+CD4-CCR7+CD45RA+ naive T cells. The receptors shown here come from a human donor in good health. Some libraries in this study had Jurkat cell RNA spiked in.

There are many counts of this clonotype. This chain links TRBV28 with TRBJ2-1; 16 bases match TRBD2. CDR1 MDHEN and CDR2 SYDVKM come from the germline V gene. The CDR3 consists of 17 residues. After removal of 5 bases from V and 8 bases from J, the junction contained 9 bases not matched to a gene. CDR3 sequence reads: CASSPGLAGGPFHEQFF. The CDR3 nucleotides are TGTGCCAGCAGTCCGGGACTAGCGGGAGGGCCGTTCCATGAGCAGTTCTTC. Combining the CDR3 with reference TRBV28 and TRBJ2-1 gives the whole variable domain DVKVTQSSRYLVKRTGEKVFLECVQDMDHENMFWYRQDPGLGLRLIYFSYDVKMKEKGDIPEGYSVSREKKERFSLILESASTNQTSMYLCASSPGLAGGPFHEQFFGPGTRLTVL.

This clonotype has at least ten counts. This chain uses TRBV14 with TRBJ2-5; D is possibly TRBD2 (6 bases). V lost 4 bases to trimming and J lost 5 bases, with 14 bases between them. This CDR3 comprises 14 residues. Per the germline V gene, CDR1 is SGHDN and CDR2 is FVKESK. CDR3 in amino acids: CASSLSPAGETQYF. The CDR3 DNA reads as TGTGCCAGCAGCCTCTCCCCCGCGGGGGAGACCCAGTACTTC.

Points on this clonotype: A read error may explain this, as a much larger clone is one base away. The CDR3 DNA reads as TGTGCCAACAGACTCTCGGACGGCTACGAGCAGTACTTC. Its translation: CANRLSDGYEQYF. The chain has TRBV27 and TRBJ2-7; D unresolved. This CDR3 region has 13 residues. Germline CDR1 and CDR2: MNHEY and SMNVEV (reference sequence). With 10 bases removed from V and 3 bases from J, the gap between germline ends came to 16 bases.

Remarks on this clonotype: A read error is possible here, since a much larger clone lies one base away. The CDR3 does not close with the conserved phenylalanine or tryptophan, likely indicating a read error. The genes are TRBV7-2 and TRBJ1-1; D call uncertain. The V end was cut by 3 bases, the J end by 3 bases, with 8 bases between. The germline CDR1 and CDR2 sequences are SGHTA and FQGNSA. The CDR3 is 13 amino acids. CDR3 sequence reads: CASSFDTYTEAFV. Written as DNA, the CDR3 is TGTGCCAGCAGCTTTGACACTTACACTGAAGCTTTCGTT.

The chain combines TRBV5-1 with TRBJ2-7; 16 bases are a match to TRBD2. Losses at the gene ends were 1 base for V and 7 bases for J; bases not matched to a gene: 14. From germline, CDR1 is SGHRS and CDR2 YFSETQ. The CDR3 length is 19 residues. In nucleotides, the CDR3 is TGCGCCAGCAGCTTGCCATATGTCCCGGGACTAGCGGGAGGGGAAGAGCAGTACTTC. Its protein product is CASSLPYVPGLAGGEEQYF.

This clonotype was detected many times. The rearrangement uses TRBV29-1 and TRBJ2-7; a weak D match, TRBD2 (6 bases). The CDR3 has 13 residues. Deletions cut 3 bases from V and 2 bases from J, with 11 bases between. Germline V gives CDR1 SQVTM, CDR2 ANQGSEA. The CDR3 sequence: CSVEGEVAYEQYF. DNA for the CDR3: TGCAGCGTTGAGGGGGAGGTAGCCTACGAGCAGTACTTC.

Many counts were recorded for this clonotype. The chain employs TRBV6-6 and TRBJ2-6, with D unresolved. This CDR3 spans 14 amino acids. The V gene's germline CDR1 is MNHNY and CDR2 SVGAGI (reference sequence). Trimming stripped 7 bases from V and 1 base from J, with 8 bases between. The CDR3 nucleotides are TGTGCCAGCAATCGCGGATCTGGGGCCAACGTCCTGACTTTC. This gives the protein CASNRGSGANVLTF.

As regards this clonotype: Given a much more abundant clone one base away, this may be a read error. V is TRBV6-5 and J is TRBJ2-5; 8 bases line up with TRBD2. CDR3 length: 15 residues. Germline-derived CDR1 and CDR2 are MNHEY and SVGAGI. CDR3 nucleotide sequence: TGTACCAGCAGTTACGGGAGGGCAGTTCAAGAGACCCAGTACTTC. Translation gives CTSSYGRAVQETQYF.

This clonotype was counted between two and nine times. The chain joins TRBV24-1 to TRBJ2-2; the D is unclear. Per the germline V gene, CDR1 is KGHDR and CDR2 is SFDVKD. CDR3 length: 15 amino acids. The ends were cut back, 9 bases at V and 7 bases at J, with 20 bases in the middle. The CDR3 sequence is CATPWLLADIGELFF. CDR3 nucleotide sequence: TGTGCCACCCCCTGGTTGTTAGCCGACATCGGGGAGCTGTTTTTT.

This chain joins TRBV4-1 and TRBJ2-2; D is tentatively TRBD1 or TRBD2 (5 bases each). V was pared by 2 bases and J by 3 bases, with 19 bases between. CDR1 and CDR2 from the germline V gene are MGHRA and YSYEKL. CDR3 length equals 18 residues. CDR3: CASSQKLGPNVYTGELFF. Written as DNA, the CDR3 is TGCGCCAGCAGCCAAAAGTTGGGACCTAATGTTTACACCGGGGAGCTGTTTTTT.

V gene TRBV4-3 combines with J gene TRBJ2-3, with D possibly matching TRBD2 (5 bases). V was shortened by 0 bases and J by 4 bases, with 11 bases between the two germline ends. The CDR3 covers 15 residues. Per the germline V gene, CDR1 is LGHNA and CDR2 is YSLEER. CDR3 sequence (DNA): TGCGCCAGCAGCCAAGATTTTCGTAGCGCAGATACGCAGTATTTT. This codes for CASSQDFRSADTQYF.

This clonotype was seen a few times. This chain uses TRBV27 with TRBJ2-1, with TRBD2 matching over 13 bases. The CDR3 has 16 residues. Germline V gene data show CDR1 as MNHEY and CDR2 as SMNVEV (reference sequence). Unmatched junction bases numbered 9, after V lost 5 bases and J lost 8 bases. In nucleotides, the CDR3 is TGTGCCAGCAGTAGTGGACTAGCGGGAGAGGTTGATGAGCAGTTCTTC. Translated, it gives CASSSGLAGEVDEQFF.

This rearrangement joins TRBV27 to TRBJ2-3; D is possibly TRBD2 (5 bases). Trimming removed 7 bases from V and 8 bases from J, with 10 bases in between. The CDR3 contains 11 residues. Per the germline V gene, CDR1 is MNHEY and CDR2 is SMNVEV (reference sequence). CDR3 bases: TGTGCCAGCATATGGGGAGCTACGCAGTATTTT. As protein: CASIWGATQYF.

The table lists this clonotype with many counts. The rearrangement joins TRBV7-2 to TRBJ2-1; 10 nucleotides match TRBD2. Germline assignment: CDR1 SGHTA and CDR2 FQGNSA. Trimming removed 1 base from V and 10 bases from J; junction bases left unmatched: 7. This CDR3 contains 15 residues. The DNA for the CDR3 is TGTGCCAGCAGCTTAGTGAGGCTAGCGGGAGTGGAGCAGTTCTTC. Translating it yields CASSLVRLAGVEQFF.

Many counts were recorded for this clonotype. The genes are TRBV6-9 and TRBJ2-5; 8 bases line up with TRBD1. J lost 0 bases, V lost 5 bases, and 8 bases had no gene match. Germline V gene lookup returns CDR1 MNHGY and CDR2 SVAAGI. The CDR3 runs 16 residues. The chain's CDR3 is CASSHNRGMYQETQYF. CDR3 nucleotide sequence: TGTGCCAGCAGTCATAACAGGGGGATGTACCAAGAGACCCAGTACTTC.